These T cell receptor beta chains were read from a single sample in a study of OX40 agonist ivuxolimab in advanced cancers. Profiling relied on immunoSEQ multiplex PCR, and the TCRdb table lists in-frame clones only, not all of them. This sample yields 40,000 to 45,000 clones, of which around 80% are seen a single time; approximately 7.5% belongs to the top ten. Sample: CD4+ or CD8+ T cells sorted from blood, taken in a trial of the OX40 agonist ivuxolimab. These receptors all stem from an adult with an advanced solid tumor such as melanoma, head and neck, liver or kidney cancer. The CDR3 runs from the conserved cysteine through the conserved F or W. The D gene is left open where the match is weak. The listing skips clone size in some rows; elsewhere it reads once, few, many or a size class.

d_gene,v_gene,abundance,j_gene,CDR3aa,CDR3nt
NA,TRBV2,NA,TRBJ2-1,CASSELGAYNEQFF,TGTGCCAGCAGTGAACTCGGGGCATACAATGAGCAGTTCTTC
TRBD2,TRBV20-1,NA,TRBJ2-5,CSARGGETQYF,TGCAGTGCCCGGGGGGGGGAGACCCAGTACTTC
TRBD1,TRBV2,NA,TRBJ1-2,CASRKTGETYQGYTF,TGTGCCAGCAGAAAGACAGGGGAAACGTATCAGGGCTACACCTTC
NA,TRBV9,NA,TRBJ1-4,CASSVGPNEKLFF,TGTGCCAGCAGCGTAGGGCCGAATGAAAAACTGTTTTTT
NA,TRBV4-1,large,TRBJ1-1,CASSQFPGYTEAFF,TGCGCCAGCAGCCAGTTCCCAGGGTACACTGAAGCTTTCTTT
NA,TRBV18,NA,TRBJ1-4,CASSVGTGYGEKLFF,TGTGCCAGCTCAGTCGGGACGGGGTACGGTGAAAAACTGTTTTTT
NA,TRBV10-3,NA,TRBJ2-2,CAIRITNTGELFF,TGTGCCATCAGGATAACGAACACCGGGGAGCTGTTTTTT
TRBD1,TRBV29-1,NA,TRBJ1-2,CSAFKTDRGYGYTF,TGCAGCGCCTTCAAGACAGACAGGGGTTATGGCTACACCTTC
NA,TRBV18,once,TRBJ2-7,CASHPVGSPDLYEQYF,TGTGCCAGCCACCCCGTAGGCAGTCCCGACCTCTACGAGCAGTACTTC
NA,TRBV5-1,NA,TRBJ1-1,CASSLAQSHTEAFF,TGCGCCAGCAGCTTGGCCCAGAGTCACACTGAAGCTTTCTTT
NA,TRBV7-9,NA,TRBJ1-1,CASGSRGNTEAFF,TGTGCCAGCGGGTCTAGGGGGAACACTGAAGCTTTCTTT
NA,TRBV29-1,NA,TRBJ1-2,CSAAVALGYTF,TGCAGCGCGGCCGTAGCGTTGGGCTACACCTTC